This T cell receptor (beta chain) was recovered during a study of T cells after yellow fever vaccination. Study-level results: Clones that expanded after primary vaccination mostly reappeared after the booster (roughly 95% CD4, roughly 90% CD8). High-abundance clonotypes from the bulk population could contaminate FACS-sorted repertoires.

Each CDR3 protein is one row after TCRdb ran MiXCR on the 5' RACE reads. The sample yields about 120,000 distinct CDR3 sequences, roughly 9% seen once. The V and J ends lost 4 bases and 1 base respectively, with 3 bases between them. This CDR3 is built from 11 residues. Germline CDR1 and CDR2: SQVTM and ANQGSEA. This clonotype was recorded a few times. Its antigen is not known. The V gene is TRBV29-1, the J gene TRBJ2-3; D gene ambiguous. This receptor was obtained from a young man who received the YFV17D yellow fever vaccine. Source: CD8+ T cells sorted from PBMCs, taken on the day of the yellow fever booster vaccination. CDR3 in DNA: TGCAGCGTTGGCGGCACAGATACGCAGTATTTT. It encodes CSVGGTDTQYF.